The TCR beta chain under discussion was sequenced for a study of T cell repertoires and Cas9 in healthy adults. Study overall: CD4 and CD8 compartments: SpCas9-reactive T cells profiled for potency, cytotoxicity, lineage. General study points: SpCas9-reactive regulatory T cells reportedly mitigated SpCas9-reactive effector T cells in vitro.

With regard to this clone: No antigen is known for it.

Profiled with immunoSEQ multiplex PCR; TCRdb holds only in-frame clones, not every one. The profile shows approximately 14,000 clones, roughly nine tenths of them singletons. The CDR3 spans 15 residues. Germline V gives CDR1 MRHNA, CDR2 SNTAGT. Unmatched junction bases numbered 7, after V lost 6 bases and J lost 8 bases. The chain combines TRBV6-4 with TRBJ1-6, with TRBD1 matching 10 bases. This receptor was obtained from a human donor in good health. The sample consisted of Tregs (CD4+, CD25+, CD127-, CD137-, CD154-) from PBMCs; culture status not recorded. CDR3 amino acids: CASSLSTGGHSPLHF. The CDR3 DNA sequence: TGTGCCAGCAGCTTGTCGACAGGGGGCCATTCACCCCTCCACTTT.